Each of the 3 T cell receptor beta chains below was sequenced from the same sample in a study of blood T cell repertoires in COVID-19. Some clones are missing from TCRdb's copy, which holds only in-frame ones; the method was immunoSEQ multiplex PCR. The table records about 71,000 clones, around 90% of them present only once. Sequenced material: peripheral blood. These receptors all stem from a woman of 80 years or more with acute or convalescent COVID-19.

This chain uses TRBV11-2 with TRBJ2-7, with 8 bases identical to TRBD1. With V trimmed by 5 bases and J by 2 bases, 8 bases remained unmatched. The CDR3 loop spans 15 amino acids. CDR1 is SGHAT, CDR2 FQNNGV, per germline. DNA of the CDR3: TGTGCCAGCAGCCAACGGACAGGGCGGACCTACGAGCAGTACTTC. Encoded protein: CASSQRTGRTYEQYF.

The CDR3 coding sequence is TGTGCTAGTGGTCCATATCAGCCCCAGCATTTT. This gives the protein CASGPYQPQHF. The chain uses TRBV12-5 and TRBJ1-5; D gene uncertain. V was clipped by 5 bases and J by 5 bases, with 4 bases between them. Germline CDR1 is LGHNT and CDR2 is FRNRAP. The CDR3 sequence is 11 residues long.

This clone was counted between two and nine times. The chain carries TRBV5-4 and TRBJ2-2; 13 nucleotides match TRBD2. The trim removed 4 bases at V and 4 bases at J, leaving 4 bases unmatched. Germline V gives CDR1 SGHNT, CDR2 YYREEE (reference sequence). This CDR3 spans 16 amino acids. DNA of the CDR3: TGTGCCAGCAGCCTAGGACTAGCGGGGGTCACCGGGGAGCTGTTTTTT. Its protein is CASSLGLAGVTGELFF. The whole variable domain, remainder taken from reference TRBV5-4 and TRBJ2-2, is ETGVTQSPTHLIKTRGQQVTLRCSSQSGHNTVSWYQQALGQGPQFIFQYYREEENGRGNFPPRFSGLQFPNYSSELNVNALELDDSALYLCASSLGLAGVTGELFFGEGSRLTVL.